This T cell receptor (beta chain) appears in the sequencing data of a study of blood T cell repertoires in COVID-19. At the level of the study: Acute-phase and convalescent COVID-19 samples originated in the United States, Italy and Spain. Sources were T cells, B-cell-depleted T cells, or PBMCs; the material itself was cDNA or gDNA.

The germline CDR1 and CDR2 sequences are PRHDT and FYEKMQ (reference sequence). The CDR3 consists of 13 residues. V lost 5 bases and J lost 8; bases outside the gene matches: 6. Study processing details: Estimates of nucleated cell counts were drawn from the amplification of reference gene primers. The method was immunoSEQ multiplex PCR; TCRdb's version includes in-frame clones alone and lacks a portion of them. V and J calls and clone size follow that table, whereas D and trimming were derived from the DNA. The sample lists about 210,000 clones, 84% occurring once. Across fewer than 25 US areas, participants ranged in age from about 18 to 89 years.

The chain recombines TRBV13 with TRBJ1-2, with 9 bases fitting TRBD1. This receptor was obtained from a woman in her 30s who had been exposed to COVID-19. The specimen was PBMCs or T cells enriched from blood (not recorded which). CDR3: CASSGDRVGGYTF. CDR3 sequence (DNA): TGTGCCAGCAGCGGGGACAGGGTGGGAGGCTACACCTTC.